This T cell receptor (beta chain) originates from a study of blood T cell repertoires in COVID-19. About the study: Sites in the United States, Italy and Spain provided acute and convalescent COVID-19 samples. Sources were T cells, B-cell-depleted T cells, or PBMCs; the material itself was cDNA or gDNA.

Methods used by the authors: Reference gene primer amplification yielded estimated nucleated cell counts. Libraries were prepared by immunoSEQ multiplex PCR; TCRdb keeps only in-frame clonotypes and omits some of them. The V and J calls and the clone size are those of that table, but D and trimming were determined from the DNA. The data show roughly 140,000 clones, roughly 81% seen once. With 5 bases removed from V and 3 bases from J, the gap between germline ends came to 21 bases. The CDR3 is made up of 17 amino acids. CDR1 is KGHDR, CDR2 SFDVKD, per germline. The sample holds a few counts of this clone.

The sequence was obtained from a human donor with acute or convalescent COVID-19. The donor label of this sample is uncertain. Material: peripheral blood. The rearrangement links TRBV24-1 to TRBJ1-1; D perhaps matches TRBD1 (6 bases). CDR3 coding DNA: TGTGCCACCAGTGGTTACGACAGGCTAAAAGGGTACACTGAAGCTTTCTTT. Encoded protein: CATSGYDRLKGYTEAFF.